A selection of T cell receptor beta chains follows, all from one sample in a study of T cell repertoires in cytomegalovirus infection. TCRdb re-called the reads through MiXCR, storing one row per CDR3 protein. The sample carries some 440,000 distinct CDR3 sequences, approximately 30% recorded once. The sample was PBMCs. These receptors were obtained from a human donor in good health (CMV status not recorded). Some clones in this sample may be carry-over from other donors' samples. Both conserved end residues are part of each CDR3. Fields, in order: D gene, clone size, V gene, J gene, CDR3 DNA, CDR3 protein. A D gene is named only where the DNA matches it firmly. Not all rows give a size; the values are once, few, many and, for expanded clones, a class.

NA	NA	TRBV5-4	TRBJ2-2	TGTGCCAGCACCCCGAGCACCGGGGAGCTGTTTTTT	CASTPSTGELFF
NA	NA	TRBV6-1	TRBJ2-5	TGTGCGACCTGCGTAACAGGGCAAGAGACCCAGTACTTC	CATCVTGQETQYF
NA	NA	TRBV20-1	TRBJ2-7	TGCAGTGCTTTATATGGACAGTCCTACGAGCAGTACTTC	CSALYGQSYEQYF
NA	NA	TRBV7-6	TRBJ1-2	TGTGCCAGCAGACCCGGGGACAATAACTATGGCTACACCTTC	CASRPGDNNYGYTF
NA	NA	TRBV11-2	TRBJ2-5	TGTGCCAGCAGCTTGGCCAGCCGACAAGAGACCCAGTACTTC	CASSLASRQETQYF
TRBD1	NA	TRBV20-1	TRBJ1-6	TGCAGTGCTACGCCGGGACAGAATAATTCACCCCTCCACTTT	CSATPGQNNSPLHF
NA	NA	TRBV20-1	TRBJ1-1	TGCAGTGCAAACCCAAGTGGCGCTGAAGCTTTCTTT	CSANPSGAEAFF
TRBD1	many	TRBV7-9	TRBJ1-1	TGTGCCAGCACCACGGGGGACAGGAAGAACACTGAAGCTTTCTTT	CASTTGDRKNTEAFF
NA	NA	TRBV7-9	TRBJ2-3	TGTGCCAGCAGCTTAGGAATCAGCAGTTCGGAAGATACGCAGTATTTT	CASSLGISSSEDTQYF
NA	few	TRBV12-3/TRBV12-4	TRBJ1-5	TGTGCCAGCAGTTTTCAGGGGATGTATAGCAATCAGCCCCAGCATTTT	CASSFQGMYSNQPQHF
NA	many	TRBV7-2	TRBJ1-2	TGTGCCAGCAGCTTGAGGGTATTCCAGGGCTACACCTTC	CASSLRVFQGYTF
NA	few	TRBV10-3	TRBJ1-1	TGTGCCATCAGGAGACTGGAGAACACTGAAGCTTTCTTT	CAIRRLENTEAFF
TRBD2	few	TRBV6-1	TRBJ2-3	TGTGCCAGCAGTTCCTGGACTAGCGGGGCGGCAGATACGCAGTATTTT	CASSSWTSGAADTQYF
TRBD1	NA	TRBV6-5	TRBJ1-4	TGTGCCAGCAGTTACTCGGGGACAGGGGGTGAAAAACTGTTTTTT	CASSYSGTGGEKLFF
NA	many	TRBV11-2	TRBJ2-7	TGTGCCAGCAGAGGGACACCCTACGAGCAGTACTTC	CASRGTPYEQYF
NA	NA	TRBV2	TRBJ1-1	TGTGCCAGCAGTACGAGTCTGGCGTTAACTGAAGCTTTCTTT	CASSTSLALTEAFF
NA	NA	TRBV7-2	TRBJ2-5	TGTGCCAGCAGTTCTCGGGGATTTCGAGAGACCCAGTACTTC	CASSSRGFRETQYF
NA	NA	TRBV6-5	TRBJ2-7	TGTGCCAGCAGTTACGACAGGCTACCTTCCGAGCAGTACTTC	CASSYDRLPSEQYF
NA	NA	TRBV2	TRBJ1-1	TGTGCCAGCAGACCTACCGGGGGGACTGAAGCTTTCTTT	CASRPTGGTEAFF
NA	NA	TRBV12-3/TRBV12-4	TRBJ2-7	TGTGCCAGCAGTTTAGGGACACCGATCCCGTGGGAGCAGTACTTC	CASSLGTPIPWEQYF
NA	NA	TRBV29-1	TRBJ2-5	TGCAGCGTTGATTGGCAATCTGGGACCCAGTACTTC	CSVDWQSGTQYF
TRBD1	many	TRBV6-2/TRBV6-3	TRBJ2-3	TGTGCCAGCAGTAGGACAGGGGCAACAGATACGCAGTATTTT	CASSRTGATDTQYF
NA	NA	TRBV7-9	TRBJ2-5	TGTGCCAGCAAGGGACGACTGTACCAAGAGACCCAGTACTTC	CASKGRLYQETQYF
NA	few	TRBV28	TRBJ1-1	TGTGCCAGCAGTCCGCATGGCATGAACACTGAAGCTTTCTTT	CASSPHGMNTEAFF
NA	NA	TRBV6-9	TRBJ1-2	TGTGCCAGCAGCCCAGTCAGGGATCGATATGGCTACACCTTC	CASSPVRDRYGYTF
TRBD1	many	TRBV6-1	TRBJ2-3	TGTGCCAGCAGTGAACGCCGGGACAGGGGGACAGATACGCAGTATTTT	CASSERRDRGTDTQYF
TRBD1	few	TRBV6-2/TRBV6-3	TRBJ1-5	TGTGCCAGCAGAGGGACAGGGGTTCAGCCCCAGCATTTT	CASRGTGVQPQHF
TRBD2	many	TRBV7-2	TRBJ2-1	TGTGCCAGCAGCTTATTCGGGCTAGCGGGGCGCAATGAGCAGTTCTTC	CASSLFGLAGRNEQFF
TRBD1	few	TRBV28	TRBJ2-3	TGTGCCAGCGGACTCGACAGGGACCACCAATCAGATACGCAGTATTTT	CASGLDRDHQSDTQYF
NA	NA	TRBV28	TRBJ1-3	TGTGCCAGCAAACCCTACAGGGACTCTGGAAACACCATATATTTT	CASKPYRDSGNTIYF
TRBD1	NA	TRBV5-1	TRBJ1-1	TGCGCCAGCAGCCGGACAGGGAGTCGGACTGAAGCTTTCTTT	CASSRTGSRTEAFF
NA	few	TRBV2	TRBJ1-2	TGTGCCAGCATGGGTCGGGGGGCCTATGGCTACACCTTC	CASMGRGAYGYTF
NA	few	TRBV5-6	TRBJ2-7	TGTGCCAGCAGCTTGGGGGCGCAGGGTTACGAGCAGTACTTC	CASSLGAQGYEQYF
NA	few	TRBV7-9	TRBJ1-2	TGTGCCAGCAGCCTCAGGGAGTTGGAGGGCTACACCTTC	CASSLRELEGYTF
NA	many	TRBV4-1	TRBJ2-7	TGCGCCAGCAGCCAAGATGCAGTCGGCGAGCAGTACTTC	CASSQDAVGEQYF
TRBD1	few	TRBV6-6	TRBJ1-5	TGTGCCAGCAGACGGACAGGGGGCGCGGGTCAGCCCCAGCATTTT	CASRRTGGAGQPQHF
NA	NA	TRBV18	TRBJ2-3	TGTGCCAGCTCACACCCCCGGGACAGCACAGATACGCAGTATTTT	CASSHPRDSTDTQYF
NA	few	TRBV6-1	TRBJ2-7	TGTGCCAGCACCGGACGTGGAAATTTCCCCTACGAGCAGTACTTC	CASTGRGNFPYEQYF
NA	many	TRBV20-1	TRBJ1-1	TGCAGTGCTGATTGGGAACAGGGATTTAACACTGAAGCTTTCTTT	CSADWEQGFNTEAFF
NA	NA	TRBV6-5	TRBJ2-3	TGTGCCAGCAGTTACGCGGGGCTGGGAGATACGCAGTATTTT	CASSYAGLGDTQYF
NA	NA	TRBV2	TRBJ1-4	TGTGCCAGCAGTCCCGGACAGCCAGCGAATGAAAAACTGTTTTTT	CASSPGQPANEKLFF
TRBD1	NA	TRBV5-1	TRBJ2-5	TGCGCCAGCAGCTGGGGGACAGAAGAGACCCAGTACTTC	CASSWGTEETQYF
NA	NA	TRBV28	TRBJ1-2	TGTGCCAGCAGTTTGGGCATTCTGAGCTACACCTTC	CASSLGILSYTF
TRBD2	NA	TRBV7-2	TRBJ2-3	TGTGCCAGGAGACGGACTAGCGGGGAAACTAGCACAGATACGCAGTATTTT	CARRRTSGETSTDTQYF
NA	NA	TRBV6-1	TRBJ2-5	TGTGCCAGCAGTGAGCGATCAAGGGAGACCCAGTACTTC	CASSERSRETQYF
NA	NA	TRBV19	TRBJ2-1	TGTGCCAGTAGTGTCTGGTACAATGAGCAGTTCTTC	CASSVWYNEQFF
NA	NA	TRBV7-6	TRBJ1-5	TGTGCCAGCAGCCGCTGGACAGAGAGCAATCAGCCCCAGCATTTT	CASSRWTESNQPQHF
TRBD2	many	TRBV7-2	TRBJ2-1	TGTGCCAGCAGCTTATCCGCGGGGGGGCCTTACAATGAGCAGTTCTTC	CASSLSAGGPYNEQFF
NA	NA	TRBV19	TRBJ2-7	TGTGCCAGTAGTGTCCAGACCTCGTTTGAGCAGTACTTC	CASSVQTSFEQYF
NA	NA	TRBV20-1	TRBJ2-7	TGCAGTGCGCTCCATTATAACTCCTACGAGCAGTACTTC	CSALHYNSYEQYF
NA	NA	TRBV20-1	TRBJ1-5	TGCAGTGCTAGGGCCAACAGCAATCAGCCCCAGCATTTT	CSARANSNQPQHF